This T cell receptor (beta chain) was found in a study of control samples from healthy donors and cancer patients (dated by TCRdb to 2019 to 2021). The library came from the immunoSEQ multiplex PCR assay. TCRdb took over this immuneACCESS table, retaining in-frame rearrangements with V and J assigned. Such tables are incomplete; in checked studies, under half of the missing clones stem from an unresolved V gene, and the remainder is unexplained. This sample has under 150,000 clones in its table, and roughly 86% of those were observed once. About 2.9% of the sample is in the top ten clones. Trimming accounts for 0 bases at V and 3 bases at J, while the number of junction bases matched to no gene is 9. Measured from the cysteine to the phenylalanine, the CDR3 is 17 residues long. Only the CDR3 DNA is retained, 51 bases long and in frame from the first base. The germline V gene gives CDR1 as MNHEY and CDR2 as SVGEGT.

Concerning this clone itself: Its antigen specificity is not known. Per-base quality was not reported, and no clone a single base away is much larger than it.

This sequence originates from a man between 60 and 75 years old in good health. Source material: blood. The chain is assembled from TRBV6-2 or TRBV6-3 and TRBJ1-2, and TRBD1 aligns with 8 junction nucleotides. The base sequence is TGTGCCAGCAGTTACTCCCCCTTGGGACAGGATTACTATGGCTACACCTTC. It specifies CASSYSPLGQDYYGYTF.